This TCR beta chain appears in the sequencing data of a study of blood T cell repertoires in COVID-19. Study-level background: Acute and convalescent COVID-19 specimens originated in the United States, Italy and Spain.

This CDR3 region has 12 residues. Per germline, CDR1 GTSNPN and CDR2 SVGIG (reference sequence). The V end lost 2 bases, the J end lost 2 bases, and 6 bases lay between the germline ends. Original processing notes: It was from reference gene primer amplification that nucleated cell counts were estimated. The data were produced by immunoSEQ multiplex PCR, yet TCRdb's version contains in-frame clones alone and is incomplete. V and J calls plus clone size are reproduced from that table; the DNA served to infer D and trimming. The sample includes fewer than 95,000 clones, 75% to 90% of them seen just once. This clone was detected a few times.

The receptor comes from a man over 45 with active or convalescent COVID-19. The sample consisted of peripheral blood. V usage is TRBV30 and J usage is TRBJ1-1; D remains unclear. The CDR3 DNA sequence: TGTGCCTGGAGTTCGGTAAACACTGAAGCTTTCTTT. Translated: CAWSSVNTEAFF.